One and the same sample provided the 22 T cell receptor beta chains below, sequenced in a study of identical twins. In TCRdb, the 5' RACE reads were re-called with MiXCR into one record per CDR3 protein. The sample lists 210,000 or so distinct CDR3 sequences, less than 20% occurring once. These data were likewise used in another study, on T cells expressing NK-cell markers.

Sample: CD8+ T cells sorted from blood. The source is a woman aged 18-29 years in good health.

The chain has TRBV20-1 and TRBJ2-1, with 14 bases fitting TRBD2. V was clipped by 6 bases and J by 9 bases; unmatched bases: 10. This CDR3 contains 15 residues. Germline-derived CDR1 and CDR2 are DFQATT and SNEGSKA (reference sequence). The CDR3 sequence: CSAPPGTSGSLEQFF. CDR3 coding DNA: TGCAGTGCGCCACCCGGGACTAGCGGGAGTCTTGAGCAGTTCTTC.

The CDR3 nucleotides are TGCGCCAGCATCGCAGGGGGGCTTGGGGCCAACGTCCTGACTTTC. Translation: CASIAGGLGANVLTF. The chain has TRBV5-1 and TRBJ2-6; the D gene is possibly TRBD1 (7 bases). Germline-derived CDR1 and CDR2 are SGHRS and YFSETQ. Deletions cut 6 bases from V and 3 bases from J, with 13 bases between. The CDR3 extends over 15 amino acids. Full variable domain (missing parts from reference TRBV5-1 and TRBJ2-6): KAGVTQTPRYLIKTRGQQVTLSCSPISGHRSVSWYQQTPGQGLQFLFEYFSETQRNKGNFPGRFSGRQFSNSRSEMNVSTLELGDSALYLCASIAGGLGANVLTFGAGSRLTVL.

The chain carries TRBV12-3 or TRBV12-4 and TRBJ1-3; D not resolved. The CDR3 extends over 14 amino acids. V was cut by 2 bases and J by 0 bases, with 5 bases left in between. The CDR3 loop reads CASSLSPSGNTIYF. The CDR3 nucleotides are TGTGCCAGCAGTTTAAGTCCCTCTGGAAACACCATATATTTT.

As DNA, the CDR3 is TGTGCCAGCAGGCCTACAGGGGGCGCCTATGGCTACACCTTC. Amino acids: CASRPTGGAYGYTF. The chain uses TRBV7-9 and TRBJ1-2; 9 bases are shared with TRBD1. J lost 4 bases, V lost 6 bases, and 6 bases had no gene match. The CDR3 contains 14 residues. Germline V gene data show CDR1 as SEHNR and CDR2 as FQNEAQ (reference sequence).

The rearrangement links TRBV6-1 to TRBJ2-5; 8 positions match TRBD2. Germline CDR1 and CDR2: MNHNS and SASEGT. CDR3 length: 15 residues. J was trimmed by 2 bases and V by 0 bases; bases with no gene match: 2. The CDR3 DNA reads as TGTGCCAGCAGTGAAGCGGCGGGGGGACAAGAGACCCAGTACTTC. This sequence encodes CASSEAAGGQETQYF.

This chain connects TRBV5-1 to TRBJ2-5, with unresolved D. V was shortened by 1 base and J by 6 bases, with 7 bases between the two germline ends. The CDR3 sequence is 12 residues long. Germline CDR1 and CDR2: SGHRS and YFSETQ. CDR3 sequence reads: CASSLIPKTQYF. CDR3 bases: TGCGCCAGCAGCTTGATTCCGAAGACCCAGTACTTC.

The V call is TRBV6-8, the J call TRBJ2-7; perhaps D is TRBD1 or TRBD2 (6 bases each). CDR3 length equals 13 residues. Germline V gene data show CDR1 as MNHGY and CDR2 as SAAAGT. The V and J ends lost 6 bases and 3 bases respectively, with 12 bases between them. The CDR3 nucleotides read TGTGCCAGCAGCGGAGGGGGGAACTACGAGCAGTACTTC. This codes for CASSGGGNYEQYF.

This clonotype was counted a few times. The V call is TRBV7-2, the J call TRBJ2-2; TRBD2 might be the D (5 bases). Trimming shortened V by 2 bases and J by 4 bases, and 11 bases separated the two germline ends. The CDR3 contains 15 residues. Per the germline V gene, CDR1 is SGHTA and CDR2 is FQGNSA. This chain's CDR3 is CASSLLEGFTGELFF. DNA of the CDR3: TGTGCCAGCAGCTTACTCGAGGGTTTCACCGGGGAGCTGTTTTTT. The whole variable domain, filled in from reference TRBV7-2 and TRBJ2-2, reads GAGVSQSPSNKVTEKGKDVELRCDPISGHTALYWYRQSLGQGLEFLIYFQGNSAPDKSGLPSDRFSAERTGGSVSTLTIQRTQQEDSAVYLCASSLLEGFTGELFFGEGSRLTVL.

In this sample, this clonotype turned up a few times. The CDR3 spells CASSPSGRQETQYF. DNA for the CDR3: TGTGCCAGCAGTCCTAGCGGGAGGCAAGAGACCCAGTACTTC. The V and J genes are TRBV6-2 or TRBV6-3 and TRBJ2-5; 11 positions agree with TRBD2. The V and J ends lost 5 bases and 2 bases, in that order; junction bases with no gene match: 1. Germline V lookup: CDR1 MNHEY, CDR2 SVGEGT. There are 14 residues in the CDR3.

The sample holds a few counts of this clonotype. The V gene is TRBV9, the J gene TRBJ2-2, with D tentatively TRBD1 (6 bases). V lost 2 bases and J lost 0, with 14 bases in between. The CDR3 is 17 residues long. The germline V gene encodes CDR1 SGDLS and CDR2 YYNGEE. Written as DNA, the CDR3 is TGTGCCAGCAGCGTCCATCCGGGACAACCGAACACCGGGGAGCTGTTTTTT. Its translation: CASSVHPGQPNTGELFF.

This clonotype was seen many times. The chain employs TRBV5-6 and TRBJ2-7; no firm D call. Trimming took off 4 bases at V and 2 bases at J, with 10 bases between the two ends. The CDR3 has 13 residues. Germline assignment: CDR1 SGHDT and CDR2 YYEEEE. This chain's CDR3 is CASSPGRTYEQYF. DNA for the CDR3: TGTGCCAGCAGCCCTGGACGGACCTACGAGCAGTACTTC.

The chain employs TRBV3-1 and TRBJ2-5; 16 bases are a match to TRBD2. Per germline, CDR1 LGHDT and CDR2 YNNKEL (reference sequence). The junction had 13 bases not matched to a gene; V was cut back by 2 bases and J by 7 bases. The CDR3 has 19 residues. CDR3 protein: CASSQPPGLAGGRVWTQYF. In DNA, the CDR3 is TGTGCCAGCAGCCAACCTCCGGGACTAGCGGGGGGGCGGGTCTGGACCCAGTACTTC.

This clonotype was picked up a small number of times. The J gene is TRBJ1-1, the V gene TRBV7-9; a possible D gene is TRBD1 (6 bases). Germline V gene data show CDR1 as SEHNR and CDR2 as FQNEAQ (reference sequence). This CDR3 contains 15 residues. Between the trimmed V and J ends, which lost 5 bases and 1 base, there was a span of 14 bases. The CDR3 here is CASSPPGGSNTEAFF. CDR3 coding DNA: TGTGCCAGCAGCCCGCCCGGGGGCTCGAACACTGAAGCTTTCTTT.

The rearrangement uses TRBV5-1 and TRBJ2-5, with D hard to call. The CDR3 runs 13 residues. With 3 bases removed from V and 3 bases from J, the gap between germline ends came to 9 bases. The germline gives CDR1 SGHRS, CDR2 YFSETQ. CDR3 in amino acids: CASSSPDKETQYF. The CDR3 coding sequence is TGCGCCAGCAGCTCGCCCGACAAAGAGACCCAGTACTTC.

This clonotype was counted many times. The V call is TRBV20-1, the J call TRBJ1-3; TRBD1 might be the D (6 bases). The CDR3 contains 16 residues. Germline V lookup: CDR1 DFQATT, CDR2 SNEGSKA (reference sequence). The V gene lost 0 bases and the J gene lost 0 bases, with 12 bases spanning the gap. The CDR3 DNA is TGCAGTGCTAGAGACCCGGGGGCACACTCTGGAAACACCATATATTTT. Translation gives CSARDPGAHSGNTIYF.

The genes are TRBV7-2 and TRBJ2-1; TRBD2 might be the D (7 bases). The CDR3 totals 16 residues. Trimming took off 5 bases at V and 5 bases at J, with 19 bases between the two ends. Germline V gene lookup returns CDR1 SGHTA and CDR2 FQGNSA. CDR3 protein: CASSAGGGGFDNEQFF. The DNA of the CDR3 is TGTGCCAGCAGCGCCGGGGGCGGGGGTTTCGACAATGAGCAGTTCTTC.

This clonotype occurred a few times. This rearrangement joins TRBV5-5 to TRBJ1-6; TRBD1 is a possible D gene (5 bases). V lost 1 base, J lost 7 bases, and 12 bases lay in between. Germline lookup yields CDR1 SGHKS and CDR2 YYEKEE (reference sequence). CDR3 length: 15 residues. CDR3 sequence (DNA): TGTGCCAGCAGCTTGTTTGCAGGGAGAAATTCACCCCTCCACTTT. Protein product: CASSLFAGRNSPLHF.

This clonotype was seen a handful of times. The chain employs TRBV4-3 and TRBJ2-7; 8 nucleotides align to TRBD1. Per germline, CDR1 LGHNA and CDR2 YSLEER. The CDR3 sequence is 13 residues long. Germline trimming cut 0 bases from V and 7 bases from J; bases unmatched to any gene: 2. CDR3 bases: TGCGCCAGCAGCCAAGACAGGGGGCGGGAGCAGTACTTC. Translated: CASSQDRGREQYF.

V is TRBV20-1 and J is TRBJ2-5; tentatively, D is TRBD2 (6 bases). Germline V gene data show CDR1 as DFQATT and CDR2 as SNEGSKA (reference sequence). The CDR3 sequence is 15 residues long. The V gene lost 0 bases and the J gene lost 1 base, with 12 bases spanning the gap. In nucleotides, the CDR3 is TGCAGTGCTAGAGATGCGGGATGGACCCAAGAGACCCAGTACTTC. Encoded protein: CSARDAGWTQETQYF.

This clonotype turned up a few times. The rearrangement joins TRBV9 to TRBJ2-3; TRBD2 aligns across 10 bases. The CDR3 spans 13 residues. Losses at the gene ends were 2 bases for V and 14 bases for J; bases not matched to a gene: 8. In germline, CDR1 is SGDLS, CDR2 YYNGEE. CDR3 residues: CASSVGSSGGPYF. For the CDR3, the DNA is TGTGCCAGCAGCGTGGGGTCTAGCGGGGGTCCGTATTTT.

In its sample, this clonotype was seen a few times. The chain uses TRBV6-5 and TRBJ2-5; the D is unclear. The germline gives CDR1 MNHEY, CDR2 SVGAGI. V dropped 0 bases and J dropped 5 bases, with 7 bases sitting between them. The CDR3 length is 13 residues. This CDR3 reads CASSYSERETQYF. In nucleotides, the CDR3 is TGTGCCAGCAGTTACTCAGAACGGGAGACCCAGTACTTC.

The chain is built from TRBV2 and TRBJ2-3; D not resolved. The CDR3 contains 13 residues. V gave up 6 bases and J gave up 4 bases, with 11 bases separating them. Germline CDR1 SNHLY, CDR2 FYNNEI. The DNA of the CDR3 is TGTGCCAGCAGAGGAGCTAGTTCAGATACGCAGTATTTT. This codes for CASRGASSDTQYF.